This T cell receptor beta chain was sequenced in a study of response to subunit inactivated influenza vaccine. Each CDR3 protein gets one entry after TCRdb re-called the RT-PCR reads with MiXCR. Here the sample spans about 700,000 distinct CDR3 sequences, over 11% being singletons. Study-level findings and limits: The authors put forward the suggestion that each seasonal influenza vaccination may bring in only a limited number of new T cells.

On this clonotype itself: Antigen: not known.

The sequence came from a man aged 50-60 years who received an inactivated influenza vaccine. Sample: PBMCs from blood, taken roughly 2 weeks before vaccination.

For the CDR3, the DNA is TGTGCCAGCAGCCAAAACCAGGGATACGAGCAGTACTTC. Protein: CASSQNQGYEQYF. The chain employs TRBV4-2 and TRBJ2-7; D perhaps matches TRBD1 (5 bases). Germline loops: CDR1 LGHNA, CDR2 YNFKEQ. The CDR3 runs to 13 residues. V gave up 2 bases and J gave up 4 bases, with 9 bases separating them.